The rows below give T cell receptor beta chains drawn from one sample of a study of T cell responses to AZD1222 COVID-19 vaccine. The repertoire was sequenced with immunoSEQ multiplex PCR; TCRdb's copy has only in-frame clones and lacks some. The table has around 33,000 clones, approximately 93% seen once. The specimen was peripheral blood, collected on day 0 of AZD1222 vaccination. The receptors come from an adult in good health. Both conserved end residues are part of each CDR3.

J gene | V gene | CDR3 protein
TRBJ1-4 | TRBV7-2 | CASSSSGQNEKLFF
TRBJ2-7 | TRBV12-3/TRBV12-4 | CASSSGQLYEQYF
TRBJ1-5 | TRBV19 | CASTRDNLYSNQPQHF
TRBJ2-2 | TRBV12-3/TRBV12-4 | CASRDGYTGELFF
TRBJ1-6 | TRBV7-2 | CASSLVDAGNSPLHF
TRBJ1-1 | TRBV6-5 | CASSPLQGRNTEAFF
TRBJ1-1 | TRBV27 | CASSFERTRNTEAFF
TRBJ2-3 | TRBV21-1 | CASSKVRRALTDTQYF
TRBJ1-1 | TRBV10-1 | CASSSDMNTEAFF
TRBJ1-3 | TRBV28 | CASLSLGNTIYF
TRBJ1-5 | TRBV27 | CASSFSPPGSGNQPQHF
TRBJ1-2 | TRBV9 | CASSVGMGGGAGYTF
TRBJ1-4 | TRBV27 | CASSRLQGIGEKLFF
TRBJ1-5 | TRBV19 | CASSIGGQEWSNQPQHF
TRBJ1-1 | TRBV12-3/TRBV12-4 | CASSFGGMAEAFF
TRBJ2-3 | TRBV5-6 | CASSLIPRADTQYF
TRBJ2-7 | TRBV5-6 | CASSFRDNLFYEQYF
TRBJ1-5 | TRBV18 | CASSPFGLNNQPQHF
TRBJ1-2 | TRBV3-1/TRBV3-2 | CASSQDRAGGYTF
TRBJ1-3 | TRBV7-7 | CASSVDRNGNTIYF
TRBJ2-2 | TRBV7-2 | CASSSLAGKETGELFF
TRBJ2-7 | TRBV6-1 | CASSEDPPGLAEQYF
TRBJ1-2 | TRBV5-6 | CASSLISGGDYGYTF
TRBJ1-4 | TRBV19 | CASSSQGNEKLFF
TRBJ1-1 | TRBV5-1 | CASSLAGTDMNTEAFF
TRBJ2-1 | TRBV7-9 | CASSLGLASYNEQFF
TRBJ2-1 | TRBV5-1 | CASSPQTSGNNEQFF
TRBJ1-1 | TRBV9 | CASSAANQVNTEAFF
TRBJ2-7 | TRBV23-1 | CAIVQTGLEQYF
TRBJ2-2 | TRBV9 | CASSVGLAGGMGTGELFF
TRBJ2-5 | TRBV7-7 | CASSRQGTKETQYF
TRBJ2-7 | TRBV21-1 | CASSKAQGAGYEQYF
TRBJ1-1 | TRBV2 | CASEDSNTEAFF
TRBJ1-2 | TRBV3-1/TRBV3-2 | CASRRDRGVFF
TRBJ1-6 | TRBV4-3 | CASSQDIGRVGYNSPLHF
TRBJ1-1 | TRBV29-1 | CSARWTDPGAEAFF
TRBJ1-5 | TRBV6-5 | CASSSYRNQPQHF
TRBJ1-5 | TRBV4-2 | CASSQDVSDRGDQPQHF
TRBJ2-3 | TRBV5-1 | CASSTWDSTDTQYF
TRBJ1-1 | TRBV6-5 | CASKRQGSGYTEAFF
TRBJ2-5 | TRBV12-3/TRBV12-4 | CASSLNGRETQYF
TRBJ2-1 | TRBV5-1 | CASSLAASGGGNEQFF
TRBJ2-5 | TRBV7-2 | CASSLGGGRETQYF
TRBJ2-5 | TRBV10-1 | CASSESRGRGSETQYF
TRBJ2-7 | TRBV29-1 | CSARTEISYEQYF
TRBJ2-6 | TRBV5-4 | CASSLAAGNSGANVLTF
TRBJ2-7 | TRBV7-9 | CASSPSQGPYSEQYF
TRBJ2-1 | TRBV30 | CAWSRWTSTSSYNEQFF
TRBJ1-2 | TRBV5-4 | CASSLEPVHGYTF
TRBJ2-7 | TRBV5-1 | CASSQEPTSGVSLYEQYF
TRBJ2-2 | TRBV11-3 | CASSTGDSASGELFF
TRBJ1-1 | TRBV19 | CASSIAGDLAAFF
TRBJ1-1 | TRBV6-2/TRBV6-3 | CASSPSYTRKLYTEAFF
TRBJ1-1 | TRBV5-8 | CASSDRYTEAFF
TRBJ1-5 | TRBV7-9 | CASSLGSSSSQHF